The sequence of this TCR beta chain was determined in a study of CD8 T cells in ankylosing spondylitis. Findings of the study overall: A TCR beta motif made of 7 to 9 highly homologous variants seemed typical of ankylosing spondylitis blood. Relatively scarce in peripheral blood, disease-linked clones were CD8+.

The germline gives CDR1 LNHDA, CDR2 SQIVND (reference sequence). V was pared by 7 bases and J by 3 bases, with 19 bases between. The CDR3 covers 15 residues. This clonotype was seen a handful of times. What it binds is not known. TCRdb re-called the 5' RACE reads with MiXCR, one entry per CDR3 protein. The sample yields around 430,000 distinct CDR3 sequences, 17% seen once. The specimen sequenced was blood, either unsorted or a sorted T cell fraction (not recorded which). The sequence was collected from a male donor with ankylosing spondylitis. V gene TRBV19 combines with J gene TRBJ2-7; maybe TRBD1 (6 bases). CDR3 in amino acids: CASTPDSLGGYEQYF. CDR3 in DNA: TGTGCCAGTACCCCGGACAGTCTTGGGGGCTACGAGCAGTACTTC. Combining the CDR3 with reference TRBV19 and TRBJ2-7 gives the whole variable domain DGGITQSPKYLFRKEGQNVTLSCEQNLNHDAMYWYRQDPGQGLRLIYYSQIVNDFQKGDIAEGYSVSREKKESFPLTVTSAQKNPTAFYLCASTPDSLGGYEQYFGPGTRLTVT.